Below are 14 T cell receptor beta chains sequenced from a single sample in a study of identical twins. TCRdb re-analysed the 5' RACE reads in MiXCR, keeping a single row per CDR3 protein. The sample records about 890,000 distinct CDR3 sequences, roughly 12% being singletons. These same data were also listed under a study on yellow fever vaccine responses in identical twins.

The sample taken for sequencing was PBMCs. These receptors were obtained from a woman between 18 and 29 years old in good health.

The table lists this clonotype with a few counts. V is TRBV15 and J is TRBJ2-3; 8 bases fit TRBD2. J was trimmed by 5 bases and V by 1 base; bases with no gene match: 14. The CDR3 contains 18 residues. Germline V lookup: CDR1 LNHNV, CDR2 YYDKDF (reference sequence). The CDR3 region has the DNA TGTGCCACCAGCAGAGGTGGCCGTAGCTCGGGGGGGCGAGATACGCAGTATTTT. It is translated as CATSRGGRSSGGRDTQYF.

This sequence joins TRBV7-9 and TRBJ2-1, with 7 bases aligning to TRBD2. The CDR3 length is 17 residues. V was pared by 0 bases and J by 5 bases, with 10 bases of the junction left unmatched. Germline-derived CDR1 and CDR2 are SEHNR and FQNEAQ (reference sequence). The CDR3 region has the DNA TGTGCCAGCAGCTTAGCGAGGTCGGGAGGATGGGACAATGAGCAGTTCTTC. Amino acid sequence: CASSLARSGGWDNEQFF.

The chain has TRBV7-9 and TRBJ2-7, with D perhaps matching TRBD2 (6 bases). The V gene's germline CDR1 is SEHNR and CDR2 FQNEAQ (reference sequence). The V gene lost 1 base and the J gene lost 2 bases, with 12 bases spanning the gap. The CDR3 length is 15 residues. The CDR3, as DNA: TGTGCCAGCAGCTTAGAACTGCGGGGAGCCTACGAGCAGTACTTC. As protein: CASSLELRGAYEQYF. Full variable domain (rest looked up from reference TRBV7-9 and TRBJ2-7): DTGVSQNPRHKITKRGQNVTFRCDPISEHNRLYWYRQTLGQGPEFLTYFQNEAQLEKSRLLSDRFSAERPKGSFSTLEIQRTEQGDSAMYLCASSLELRGAYEQYFGPGTRLTVT.

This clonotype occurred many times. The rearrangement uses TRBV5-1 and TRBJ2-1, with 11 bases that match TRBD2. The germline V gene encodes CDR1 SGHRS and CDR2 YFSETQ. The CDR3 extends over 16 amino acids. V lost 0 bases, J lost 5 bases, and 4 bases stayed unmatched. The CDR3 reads CASSLAPSGGHNEQFF. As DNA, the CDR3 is TGCGCCAGCAGCTTGGCCCCTAGCGGGGGGCACAATGAGCAGTTCTTC.

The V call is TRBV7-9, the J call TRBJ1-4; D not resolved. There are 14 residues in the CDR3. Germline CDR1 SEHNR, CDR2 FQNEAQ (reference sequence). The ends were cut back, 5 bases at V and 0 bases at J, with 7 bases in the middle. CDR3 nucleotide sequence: TGTGCCAGCAGCATGGGTCCAACTAATGAAAAACTGTTTTTT. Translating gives CASSMGPTNEKLFF.

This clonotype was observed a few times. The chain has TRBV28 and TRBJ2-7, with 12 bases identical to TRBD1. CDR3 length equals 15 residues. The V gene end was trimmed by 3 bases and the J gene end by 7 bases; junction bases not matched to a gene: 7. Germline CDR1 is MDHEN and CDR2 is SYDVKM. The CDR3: CASSFRDRGRGEQYV. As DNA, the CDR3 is TGTGCCAGCAGTTTCCGGGACAGGGGGCGCGGGGAGCAGTACGTC.

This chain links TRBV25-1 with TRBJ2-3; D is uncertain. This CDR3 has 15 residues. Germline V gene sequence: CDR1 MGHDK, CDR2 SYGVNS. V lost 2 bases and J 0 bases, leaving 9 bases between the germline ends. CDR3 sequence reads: CASSELLGSTDTQYF. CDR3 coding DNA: TGTGCCAGCAGTGAACTTCTAGGAAGCACAGATACGCAGTATTTT.

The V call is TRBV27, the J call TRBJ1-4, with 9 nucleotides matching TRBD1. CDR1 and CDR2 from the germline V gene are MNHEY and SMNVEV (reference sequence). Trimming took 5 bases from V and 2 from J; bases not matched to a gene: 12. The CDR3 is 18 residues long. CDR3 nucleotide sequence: TGTGCCAGCAGTCCAAACACAGGGGGCGTACGGACTAATGAAAAACTGTTTTTT. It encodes CASSPNTGGVRTNEKLFF. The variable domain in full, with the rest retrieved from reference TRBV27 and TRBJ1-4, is EAQVTQNPRYLITVTGKKLTVTCSQNMNHEYMSWYRQDPGLGLRQIYYSMNVEVTDKGDVPEGYKVSRKEKRNFPLILESPSPNQTSLYFCASSPNTGGVRTNEKLFFGSGTQLSVL.

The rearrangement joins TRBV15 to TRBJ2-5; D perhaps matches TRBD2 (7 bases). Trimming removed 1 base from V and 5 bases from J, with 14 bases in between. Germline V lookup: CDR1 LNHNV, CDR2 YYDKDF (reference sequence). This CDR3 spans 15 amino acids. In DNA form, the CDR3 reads TGTGCCACCAGCAGAGCCCGCGGGGGCGCGGAGACCCAGTACTTC. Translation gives CATSRARGGAETQYF.

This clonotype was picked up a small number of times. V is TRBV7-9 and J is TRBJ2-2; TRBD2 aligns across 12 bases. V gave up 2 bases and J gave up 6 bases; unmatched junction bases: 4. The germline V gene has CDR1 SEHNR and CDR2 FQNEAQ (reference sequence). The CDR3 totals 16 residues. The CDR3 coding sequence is TGTGCCAGCAGCTTAAGACTAGCGGGAGAAGCCGGGGAGCTGTTTTTT. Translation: CASSLRLAGEAGELFF.

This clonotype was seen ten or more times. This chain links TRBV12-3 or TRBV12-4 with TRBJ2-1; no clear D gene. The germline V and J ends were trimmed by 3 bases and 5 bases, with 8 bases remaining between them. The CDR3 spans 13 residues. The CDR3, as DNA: TGTGCCAGCAGTTTGAGGCGGAACAATGAGCAGTTCTTC. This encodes CASSLRRNNEQFF.

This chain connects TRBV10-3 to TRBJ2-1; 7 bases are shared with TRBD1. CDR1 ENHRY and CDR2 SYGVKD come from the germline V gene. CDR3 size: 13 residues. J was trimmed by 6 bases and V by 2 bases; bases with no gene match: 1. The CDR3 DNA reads TGTGCCATCAGTGAGAGGGACAGCAATGAGCAGTTCTTC. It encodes CAISERDSNEQFF.

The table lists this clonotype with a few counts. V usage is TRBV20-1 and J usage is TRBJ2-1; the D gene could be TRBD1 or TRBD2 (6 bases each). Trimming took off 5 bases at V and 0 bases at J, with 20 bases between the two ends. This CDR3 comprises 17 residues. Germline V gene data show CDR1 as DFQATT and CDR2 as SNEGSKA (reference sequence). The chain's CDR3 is CSAGSRGRLSSYNEQFF. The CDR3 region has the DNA TGCAGTGCTGGGAGCCGGGGGCGACTTAGCTCCTACAATGAGCAGTTCTTC.

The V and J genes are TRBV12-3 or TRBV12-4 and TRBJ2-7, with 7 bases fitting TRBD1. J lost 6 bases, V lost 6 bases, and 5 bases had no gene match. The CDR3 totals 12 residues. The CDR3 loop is CASRSQGLEQYF. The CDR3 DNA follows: TGTGCCAGCAGGTCACAGGGGCTCGAGCAGTACTTC.